This section outlines one TCR beta chain sequence together with its context. The record originates from a study of T-cell memory formation after mild COVID-19. Study-level background: TCR clusters were largely donor specific.

The CDR3 consists of 14 residues. Germline V CDR1 and CDR2: MNHNS, SASEGT. V lost 6 bases and J lost 2, with 11 bases in between. TCRdb passed the 5' RACE reads through MiXCR, listing each CDR3 protein once. The sample shows 300,000 to 350,000 distinct CDR3 sequences, roughly an eighth of them seen only once. The chain uses TRBV6-1 and TRBJ1-5; D not resolved. The sample comprised PBMCs or a T cell subset sorted from them (not recorded which). The TCR comes from a man between 18 and 35 years old who had mild COVID-19 (a few samples of this study predate the infection). Cell type and time point are not known. The DNA for the CDR3 is TGTGCCAGCAGACCGGAGTTTGGCAATCAGCCCCAGCATTTT. Translation gives CASRPEFGNQPQHF.